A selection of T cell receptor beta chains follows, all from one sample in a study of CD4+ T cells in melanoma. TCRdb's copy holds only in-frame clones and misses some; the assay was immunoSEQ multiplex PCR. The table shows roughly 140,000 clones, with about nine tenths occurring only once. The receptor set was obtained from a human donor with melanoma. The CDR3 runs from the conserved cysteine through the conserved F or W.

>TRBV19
CASSIDPPGTGVVKTQYF
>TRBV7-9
CASSLAGPGNYGYTF
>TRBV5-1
CASTGATSTDTQYF
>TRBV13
CASSLFPNEQFF
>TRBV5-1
CASSLENRASSYNSPLHF
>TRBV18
CASSPSIVRANYGYTF
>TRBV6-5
CASSYSGARVEKLFF
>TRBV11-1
CASSLMDSPLHF
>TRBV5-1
CASSLLGNEQFF
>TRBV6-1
CATLGGGKETQYF
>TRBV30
CAWTRDSLNTEAFF
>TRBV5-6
CASSLPSGVNSPLHF
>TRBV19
CASSITLNGYTF
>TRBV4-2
CASSQGQSFTVGEKLFF
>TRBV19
CASSSVVNTEAFF